This T cell receptor beta chain was sequenced during a study of blood T cell repertoires in COVID-19. This CDR3 has 16 residues. Germline V gene lookup returns CDR1 MNHNS and CDR2 SASEGT. The V segment lost 3 bases and the J segment 4 bases; nucleotides outside the gene matches: 8. Clones were sequenced by immunoSEQ multiplex PCR, and TCRdb holds only the in-frame ones, with some missing. The table has 400,000 or so clones, roughly 90% seen once; the top ten hold 2% to 2.5%. This sequence was found in a woman aged 40 to 50 with acute COVID-19. This sequence joins TRBV6-1 and TRBJ1-2; 10 bases are a match to TRBD1. Specimen: PBMCs or T cells enriched from blood (not recorded which). In DNA form, the CDR3 reads TGTGCCAGCAGTGAGGTCCCGGGACAGGGGTCCTATGGCTACACCTTC. Translating gives CASSEVPGQGSYGYTF.